This TCR beta chain was found in a study of cytomegalovirus exposure and HLA in healthy donors. Study results and limitations: Subsequent analysis showed first-cohort TCR clusters tending to co-occur in 95 to 150 validation repertoires. A few chains tied to CMV proved CMV antigen-specific in vitro.

Of note for this clone: Its target is unknown.

Germline V gene sequence: CDR1 SGHRS, CDR2 YFSETQ. The CDR3 extends over 15 amino acids. The V and J ends lost 4 bases and 7 bases respectively, with 18 bases between them. Assay used: immunoSEQ multiplex PCR; TCRdb lists only in-frame clones, some missing. In the table there are some 90,000 clones, 87% of which are singletons. The chain is built from TRBV5-1 and TRBJ2-4; D call uncertain. Sequencing was carried out using PBMCs. The source is a woman younger than 45 in good health and CMV-seronegative. Written as DNA, the CDR3 is TGCGCCAGCAGCCCAGGTGGCCGTGGTACTAACATTCAGTACTTC. Translated: CASSPGGRGTNIQYF.